Presented here are 20 T cell receptor beta chains from one specimen sequenced in a study of blood T cell repertoires in COVID-19 (dated by TCRdb to the early 2020s). To prepare the library, the immunoSEQ multiplex PCR assay was applied. The table comes from immuneACCESS by way of TCRdb, which keeps in-frame sequences with V and J called. Part of the clones is missing from these tables; in studies checked, under half for an unresolved V gene and the rest for unknown reasons. In this sample the table shows roughly 65,000 clones, approximately 93% of which occur a single time. Roughly 2.7% of the sample lies in the top ten. Source material: peripheral blood. The source is a man in his 70s with active COVID-19.

CDR3 DNA: TGTGCCAGCAGCAGGGCGGGGGCCTACAATGAGCAGTTCTTC. Translation: CASSRAGAYNEQFF. The gene calls are TRBV9 and TRBJ2-1; 7 positions match TRBD2. Germline V gives CDR1 SGDLS, CDR2 YYNGEE. Trimming at V came to 4 bases and at J to 2 bases, leaving 3 bases not matched to a gene. The CDR3 is 14 residues long.

This chain connects TRBV21-1 to TRBJ1-2. TRBV21-1 represents a pseudogene. CDR3 length: 15 amino acids. The CDR3 protein is CASSKRGGRNYGYTF. For the CDR3, the DNA is TGTGCCAGCAGCAAAAGGGGGGGCCGAAACTATGGCTACACCTTC.

The chain links TRBV9 to TRBJ2-4; 8 bases fit TRBD1. J was trimmed by 9 bases and V by 4 bases; bases with no gene match: 15. CDR3 size: 16 residues. CDR1 and CDR2 (germline): SGDLS, YYNGEE. CDR3 sequence (DNA): TGTGCCAGCAGCCCCCGACAGGGGCTCTCCCCCAGCATTCAGTACTTC. This translates into CASSPRQGLSPSIQYF.

V is TRBV25-1 and J is TRBJ1-6; TRBD1 agrees at 7 bases. The CDR3 loop spans 15 amino acids. Germline V gene data show CDR1 as MGHDK and CDR2 as SYGVNS. Losses at the gene ends were 1 base for V and 10 bases for J; bases not matched to a gene: 7. The CDR3 DNA reads as TGTGCCAGCAGTGAATTCGGGACAGAGAAATCACCCCTCCACTTT. Translated, it gives CASSEFGTEKSPLHF.

The chain joins TRBV18 to TRBJ1-5, with D possibly TRBD1 on 5 matching bases. The CDR3 length is 15 residues. V lost 6 bases and J 1 base, leaving 13 bases between the germline ends. Germline values: CDR1 KGHSH, CDR2 LQKENI. CDR3 in DNA: TGTGCCAGCTCCACCCGGACATCAAGCAATCAGCCCCAGCATTTT. Translating gives CASSTRTSSNQPQHF.

The rearrangement uses TRBV9 and TRBJ2-1; D may be TRBD1 (6 bases). There are 15 residues in the CDR3. V was cut by 0 bases and J by 3 bases, with 10 bases left in between. CDR1 is SGDLS and CDR2 is YYNGEE in the germline V gene. Here the CDR3 DNA reads TGTGCCAGCAGCGTAGCACAGGGATACTACAATGAGCAGTTCTTC. It codes for CASSVAQGYYNEQFF.

This clone was detected only a few times. V is TRBV7-8 and J is TRBJ2-5; D possibly corresponds to TRBD2 (5 bases). The length of the CDR3 is 15 residues. Germline assignment: CDR1 SGHVS and CDR2 FQNEAQ. V gave up 5 bases and J gave up 6 bases, with 19 bases separating them. The CDR3: CASSPWRSGGKTQYF. In DNA form, the CDR3 reads TGTGCCAGCAGCCCCTGGAGGAGCGGCGGAAAGACCCAGTACTTC.

V gene TRBV28 combines with J gene TRBJ1-1; the D gene is possibly TRBD1 (5 bases). CDR1 is MDHEN and CDR2 is SYDVKM in the germline V gene. This CDR3 spans 10 amino acids. The V end lost 7 bases, the J end lost 9 bases, and 9 bases lay between the germline ends. The CDR3 is CASMGPQAFF. The DNA for the CDR3 is TGTGCCAGCATGGGGCCTCAAGCTTTCTTT. Full variable domain (rest looked up from reference TRBV28 and TRBJ1-1): DVKVTQSSRYLVKRTGEKVFLECVQDMDHENMFWYRQDPGLGLRLIYFSYDVKMKEKGDIPEGYSVSREKKERFSLILESASTNQTSMYLCASMGPQAFFGQGTRLTVV.

The chain recombines TRBV3-1 (or the pseudogene TRBV3-2) with TRBJ2-3; TRBD2 agrees at 11 bases. Germline loops: CDR1 LGHDT, CDR2 YNNKEL (reference sequence). The CDR3 loop spans 16 amino acids. The trim removed 3 bases at V and 5 bases at J, leaving 7 bases unmatched. The CDR3 reads CASSHLSGGAGDTQYF. The CDR3, as DNA: TGTGCCAGCAGCCATCTTAGCGGGGGGGCCGGAGATACGCAGTATTTT.

This clone showed up just once. The V gene is TRBV19, the J gene TRBJ2-5; 10 bases align to TRBD2. The CDR3 runs to 16 residues. With 5 bases clipped from V and 4 bases from J, the junction kept 10 bases outside the gene matches. The germline V gene has CDR1 LNHDA and CDR2 SQIVND (reference sequence). The CDR3 nucleotides are TGTGCCAGTAGTCCCTGGAGCGGGGGGGCTCTAGAGACCCAGTACTTC. It codes for CASSPWSGGALETQYF.

V is TRBV6-5 and J is TRBJ2-5; 10 bases line up with TRBD2. This CDR3 is 13 amino acids long. Germline V CDR1 and CDR2: MNHEY, SVGAGI. J gave up 5 bases and V 9 bases, and 6 bases lay outside the gene matches. CDR3 region: CASTTSGLETQYF. The CDR3 DNA sequence: TGTGCCAGTACGACTAGCGGGTTGGAGACCCAGTACTTC.

The V call is TRBV12-3 or TRBV12-4, the J call TRBJ2-7; no reliable D call. This CDR3 has 11 amino acids. V was clipped by 5 bases and J by 6 bases, with 8 bases between them. CDR3 DNA: TGTGCCAGCAGTATCAGTTTCGAGCAGTACTTC. This encodes CASSISFEQYF.

This chain uses TRBV6-1 with TRBJ2-3; 9 bases agree with TRBD2. With 4 bases clipped from V and 9 bases from J, the junction kept 14 bases outside the gene matches. The CDR3 sequence is 16 residues long. In germline, CDR1 is MNHNS, CDR2 SASEGT. DNA of the CDR3: TGTGCCAGCAGTGCCCGGGGAGCGGGGGGCCGTCAGACGCAGTATTTT. Translation gives CASSARGAGGRQTQYF.

The V and J genes are TRBV5-1 and TRBJ2-1, with 11 bases fitting TRBD2. The CDR3 totals 18 residues. The germline V gene encodes CDR1 SGHRS and CDR2 YFSETQ. The junction had 5 bases not matched to a gene; V was cut back by 0 bases and J by 0 bases. DNA of the CDR3: TGCGCCAGCAGCTTGGTAGCGGGGGGGTCTAGCTCCTACAATGAGCAGTTCTTC. It yields the protein CASSLVAGGSSSYNEQFF.

This clone has a single count. The rearrangement links TRBV6-5 to TRBJ2-5; 7 bases match TRBD1. In germline, CDR1 is MNHEY, CDR2 SVGAGI. With V trimmed by 5 bases and J by 2 bases, 2 bases remained unmatched. This CDR3 has 13 amino acids. This chain's CDR3 is CASSRDRQETQYF. For the CDR3, the DNA is TGTGCCAGCAGTAGGGACAGACAAGAGACCCAGTACTTC.

V is TRBV2 and J is TRBJ2-1; 8 positions agree with TRBD2. V shed 3 bases, J shed 9 bases, and the junction held 7 bases outside the gene matches. The CDR3 spans 14 residues. Germline values: CDR1 SNHLY, CDR2 FYNNEI. CDR3 DNA: TGTGCCAGCAGTGATTTGCGGGGGGCGGGTGAGCAGTTCTTC. Translating gives CASSDLRGAGEQFF.

This clone was seen once. The chain has TRBV12-3 or TRBV12-4 and TRBJ2-1; no clear D. Between the trimmed V and J ends, which lost 2 bases and 7 bases, there was a span of 9 bases. CDR3 size: 13 residues. In DNA, the CDR3 is TGTGCCAGCAGTTTATTTGGCGGAAATGAGCAGTTCTTC. It is translated as CASSLFGGNEQFF.

V usage is TRBV7-2 and J usage is TRBJ2-2; 7 bases are shared with TRBD2. V trimming: 4 bases; J trimming: 2 bases; junction bases outside the gene matches: 4. This CDR3 spans 15 amino acids. Per germline, CDR1 SGHTA and CDR2 FQGNSA. The CDR3 reads CASSYGTTNTGELFF. In DNA, the CDR3 is TGTGCCAGCAGCTACGGGACTACCAACACCGGGGAGCTGTTTTTT.

The genes are TRBV3-1 (or the pseudogene TRBV3-2) and TRBJ1-2; D may be TRBD1 (6 bases). The CDR3 runs 14 residues. Between the trimmed V and J ends, which lost 1 base and 7 bases, there was a span of 13 bases. From germline, CDR1 is LGHDT and CDR2 YNNKEL (reference sequence). Here the CDR3 reads CASSQVAGESGYTF. The CDR3 coding sequence is TGTGCCAGCAGCCAAGTAGCAGGGGAGAGTGGCTACACCTTC.

V gene TRBV4-1 combines with J gene TRBJ1-4; D ambiguous. This CDR3 is built from 16 residues. CDR1 is MGHRA and CDR2 is YSYEKL in the germline V gene. The V end lost 0 bases, the J end lost 0 bases, and 8 bases lay between the germline ends. The CDR3 region is CASSQDRGATNEKLFF. The CDR3 nucleotides are TGCGCCAGCAGCCAAGATCGGGGTGCAACTAATGAAAAACTGTTTTTT.